Reported below is one TCR beta chain. The CDR3 extends over 12 amino acids. The germline V gene has CDR1 SQVTM and CDR2 ANQGSEA. V was trimmed by 6 bases and J by 3 bases, leaving 8 bases between them. Using immunoSEQ multiplex PCR, the repertoire was profiled, and TCRdb retains in-frame clones only, with some absent. The profile shows over 200,000 clones, 80% to 90% of them singletons. These data are taken from a study of blood T cell repertoires in COVID-19. The rearrangement uses TRBV29-1 and TRBJ2-2; no clear D. This sequence originates from a man between 40 and 49 years old with acute or convalescent COVID-19. Specimen: peripheral blood. CDR3 sequence reads: CSVRRDTGELFF. DNA for the CDR3: TGCAGCGTCAGACGGGACACCGGGGAGCTGTTTTTT.